This TCR beta chain was obtained from a study of cytomegalovirus exposure and HLA in healthy donors. On the study more broadly: When about 400 donors were genotyped, 81% of them were found to fall in the Caucasian-associated ancestry cluster.

It was with 60 Vbeta and 13 Jbeta primers that the PCR ran. Original data processing: Unique TCR beta chains totaled 80 million to 100 million in a later count, with approximately 11 million of them shared. The assay was immunoSEQ multiplex PCR, and TCRdb's table has in-frame clones only and misses some. That table gives V, J and clone size, and the DNA gave D and trimming. The repertoire consists of under 200,000 clones, with about 80% occurring once and the leading ten covering 1.3%. Of note for this clone: Its antigen is not identified.

General study points: Segments of the TCR beta V type were, in most cases, productive about 90% or about 30% of the time in an earlier analysis. Investigators reported 150 to 200 TCR beta chains as tied to cytomegalovirus.

Trimming at V came to 0 bases and at J to 6 bases, leaving 4 bases not matched to a gene. The CDR3 covers 16 residues. From germline, CDR1 is LGHNA and CDR2 YSLEER. The source material was PBMCs. The sequence came from a man aged 25 to 40 in good health and CMV-seronegative. The V gene is TRBV4-3, the J gene TRBJ2-1; 11 bases line up with TRBD2. The CDR3 DNA reads TGCGCCAGCAGCCAAGATATCCTAGCGGGAGGCAATGAGCAGTTCTTC. Its translation is CASSQDILAGGNEQFF.